A single sample gave rise to the 21 T cell receptor beta chains below, sequenced in a study of blood T cell repertoires in COVID-19. The data were produced by immunoSEQ multiplex PCR, yet TCRdb's version contains in-frame clones alone and is incomplete. This sample has about 300,000 clones, with 80% to 90% found just once. The material sequenced was peripheral blood. The source is a man aged 18 to 35 who had recovered from COVID-19.

V is TRBV29-1 and J is TRBJ2-1; the D is unclear. The CDR3 is 11 amino acids. CDR1 and CDR2 from the germline V gene are SQVTM and ANQGSEA. V lost 3 bases and J lost 6, with 6 bases in between. This CDR3 is CSVEVSNEQFF. The CDR3 DNA reads TGCAGCGTTGAGGTCAGCAATGAGCAGTTCTTC.

The chain has TRBV2 and TRBJ1-1; TRBD1 matches 10 bases. CDR1 and CDR2 from the germline V gene are SNHLY and FYNNEI. V was pared by 2 bases and J by 3 bases, with 3 bases of the junction left unmatched. This CDR3 contains 15 residues. For the CDR3, the DNA is TGTGCCAGCAGTGAACTAGGACAGGGGGACACTGAAGCTTTCTTT. Amino acid sequence: CASSELGQGDTEAFF.

V gene TRBV6-5 combines with J gene TRBJ2-5; TRBD2 might be the D (5 bases). Germline CDR1 is MNHEY and CDR2 is SVGAGI. With 10 bases removed from V and 5 bases from J, the gap between germline ends came to 17 bases. The CDR3 totals 13 residues. CDR3 in DNA: TGTGCCACTCGCCGGGATCTCCGGGAGACCCAGTACTTC. Amino acid sequence: CATRRDLRETQYF.

The CDR3 DNA is TGTGCCAGCAGAGAGTCGGAGACCCAGTACTTC. The encoded protein is CASRESETQYF. The gene calls are TRBV28 and TRBJ2-5; no clear D. Germline CDR1 MDHEN, CDR2 SYDVKM. The CDR3 is made up of 11 amino acids. Trimming stripped 6 bases from V and 5 bases from J, with 7 bases between.

The J gene is TRBJ2-6, the V gene TRBV19; D is ambiguous. V dropped 2 bases and J dropped 3 bases, with 11 bases sitting between them. CDR3 size: 16 residues. Germline loops: CDR1 LNHDA, CDR2 SQIVND (reference sequence). Here the CDR3 reads CASSITPGGGANVLTF. CDR3 sequence (DNA): TGTGCCAGTAGTATAACCCCGGGTGGTGGGGCCAACGTCCTGACTTTC.

A remark on this clone: The same CDR3 is also encoded by other DNA sequences in this sample. The CDR3 region has the DNA TGTGCCAGCAGTGAGGAGTCAGGGCCCGGTGGCTACACCTTC. This translates into CASSEESGPGGYTF. The chain combines TRBV2 with TRBJ1-2; D perhaps matches TRBD1 (5 bases). Germline loops: CDR1 SNHLY, CDR2 FYNNEI. This CDR3 spans 14 amino acids. V was clipped by 3 bases and J by 7 bases, with 15 bases between them.

The chain carries TRBV10-3 and TRBJ1-1, with 8 bases that match TRBD1. Unmatched junction bases numbered 7, after V lost 7 bases and J lost 3 bases. The germline CDR1 and CDR2 sequences are ENHRY and SYGVKD. The CDR3 consists of 14 residues. In nucleotides, the CDR3 is TGTGCCATCAAGAACAGGGGGGCGGACACTGAAGCTTTCTTT. This encodes CAIKNRGADTEAFF.

The J gene is TRBJ1-1, the V gene TRBV5-1; D perhaps matches TRBD1 (5 bases). CDR3 length equals 13 residues. V was shortened by 4 bases and J by 0 bases, with 7 bases between the two germline ends. CDR1 is SGHRS, CDR2 YFSETQ, per germline. CDR3 region: CASSVGVNTEAFF. As DNA, the CDR3 is TGCGCCAGCAGCGTAGGGGTGAACACTGAAGCTTTCTTT.

The chain carries TRBV12-3 or TRBV12-4 and TRBJ1-2; D is perhaps TRBD1 (6 bases). This CDR3 has 13 residues. V was cut by 3 bases and J by 7 bases, with 12 bases left in between. The CDR3 DNA reads as TGTGCCAGCAGTTTTAACAGGGCTTTTGGCTACACCTTC. Its translation is CASSFNRAFGYTF.

This clone is a singleton in its sample. V usage is TRBV7-9 and J usage is TRBJ2-3, with no clear D. This CDR3 contains 16 residues. Trimming stripped 0 bases from V and 0 bases from J, with 10 bases between. Germline CDR1 SEHNR, CDR2 FQNEAQ (reference sequence). The CDR3 coding sequence is TGTGCCAGCAGCTTAGCGGGTCTAGTTAGCACAGATACGCAGTATTTT. Protein: CASSLAGLVSTDTQYF.

The gene calls are TRBV7-8 and TRBJ2-1; 10 positions agree with TRBD2. Germline trimming cut 4 bases from V and 6 bases from J; bases unmatched to any gene: 6. This CDR3 has 15 amino acids. CDR1 SGHVS and CDR2 FQNEAQ come from the germline V gene. CDR3 loop: CASSWTSGPSNEQFF. In DNA, the CDR3 is TGTGCCAGCAGCTGGACTAGCGGACCGTCCAATGAGCAGTTCTTC.

The chain couples TRBV11-2 to TRBJ1-1; D unclear. CDR1 is SGHAT, CDR2 FQNNGV, per germline. Trimming stripped 0 bases from V and 1 base from J, with 6 bases between. The CDR3 has 14 residues. CDR3 loop: CASSLDLKNTEAFF. In DNA form, the CDR3 reads TGTGCCAGCAGCTTAGATCTAAAGAACACTGAAGCTTTCTTT.

This clone was counted between two and nine times. The chain links TRBV7-2 to TRBJ1-5; D ambiguous. The germline CDR1 and CDR2 sequences are SGHTA and FQGNSA. With 2 bases removed from V and 9 bases from J, the gap between germline ends came to 20 bases. The CDR3 totals 16 residues. DNA of the CDR3: TGTGCCAGCAGCTTAAACGTTAACGGAGGCGGGCGGCCCCAGCATTTT. This codes for CASSLNVNGGGRPQHF.

The gene calls are TRBV7-3 and TRBJ1-1; tentatively, D is TRBD1 (5 bases). The V end lost 5 bases, the J end lost 2 bases, and 12 bases lay between the germline ends. Germline CDR1 and CDR2: SGHTA and FQGTGA. The length of the CDR3 is 14 residues. The DNA for the CDR3 is TGTGCCAGCAGCGAACCCGGGGGTAACACTGAAGCTTTCTTT. This sequence encodes CASSEPGGNTEAFF.

This chain links TRBV9 with TRBJ2-1; 10 positions agree with TRBD2. This CDR3 contains 15 residues. CDR1 SGDLS and CDR2 YYNGEE come from the germline V gene. The trim removed 4 bases at V and 5 bases at J, leaving 6 bases unmatched. The CDR3 DNA reads TGTGCCAGCAGCCCAATGGGACTAGCGAACAATGAGCAGTTCTTC. This gives the protein CASSPMGLANNEQFF.

The CDR3 loop reads CASSLRQSYEQYF. As DNA, the CDR3 is TGTGCCAGCAGCTTACGACAGTCCTACGAGCAGTACTTC. The chain employs TRBV5-6 and TRBJ2-7, with D perhaps TRBD1 (5 bases). Germline CDR1 SGHDT, CDR2 YYEEEE. The CDR3 spans 13 residues. V was clipped by 2 bases and J by 1 base, with 7 bases between them.

The chain joins TRBV18 to TRBJ1-1; 7 bases match TRBD1. Germline V lookup: CDR1 KGHSH, CDR2 LQKENI. CDR3 length: 15 residues. With V trimmed by 5 bases and J by 3 bases, 9 bases remained unmatched. CDR3: CASSTGQTIYTEAFF. Here the CDR3 DNA reads TGTGCCAGCTCAACGGGACAGACGATCTACACTGAAGCTTTCTTT.

This rearrangement joins TRBV5-6 to TRBJ1-2; no clear D. Germline V gives CDR1 SGHDT, CDR2 YYEEEE. V was shortened by 2 bases and J by 5 bases, with 16 bases between the two germline ends. The CDR3 extends over 15 amino acids. The CDR3 DNA reads as TGTGCCAGCAGCTTCCTCGGTCCCTCAATTTATGGCTACACCTTC. This encodes CASSFLGPSIYGYTF. Variable domain in full (rest from reference TRBV5-6 and TRBJ1-2): DAGVTQSPTHLIKTRGQQVTLRCSPKSGHDTVSWYQQALGQGPQFIFQYYEEEERQRGNFPDRFSGHQFPNYSSELNVNALLLGDSALYLCASSFLGPSIYGYTFGSGTRLTVV.

The chain joins TRBV29-1 to TRBJ1-2, with D tentatively TRBD1 (6 bases). Germline V gene lookup returns CDR1 SQVTM and CDR2 ANQGSEA. This CDR3 has 13 residues. The germline V and J ends were trimmed by 0 bases and 8 bases, with 13 bases remaining between them. The CDR3 DNA sequence: TGCAGCGTTGAAGATGAAACAGGGAAGGGCTACACCTTC. Translating it yields CSVEDETGKGYTF.

The genes are TRBV30 and TRBJ1-5, with 8 bases lining up with TRBD1. V lost 4 bases and J lost 6; bases outside the gene matches: 11. The CDR3 totals 15 residues. Germline CDR1 is GTSNPN and CDR2 is SVGIG (reference sequence). CDR3 loop: CAWTAGTGGSQPQHF. CDR3 nucleotides: TGTGCCTGGACTGCCGGGACAGGAGGTAGTCAGCCCCAGCATTTT.

The CDR3 DNA reads as TGTGCCAGCAGACGGACTAGCGGGGGGTCCCAAGAGACCCAGTACTTC. This gives the protein CASRRTSGGSQETQYF. This chain connects TRBV3-1 (or the pseudogene TRBV3-2) to TRBJ2-5, with 14 bases matching TRBD2. CDR1 is LGHDT and CDR2 is YNNKEL in the germline V gene (reference sequence). CDR3 size: 16 residues. V gave up 6 bases and J gave up 1 base; unmatched junction bases: 4.